This T cell receptor beta chain was captured in a study of T-cell memory formation after mild COVID-19. Study-wide context: Largely, the TCR clusters proved donor specific. Study findings and constraints: Clones that contracted clustered mainly in CM and EM if CD4+ and in EMRA if CD8+. Contracting clones from day 15 to 85 had balanced CD4/CD8; later expanders favoured CD4+.

From 5'RACE with constant-segment primers came TCR alpha and TCR beta cDNA libraries that carried sample barcodes and UMIs. A single record per CDR3 protein comes from TCRdb applying MiXCR to the 5' RACE reads. The sample holds approximately 60,000 distinct CDR3 sequences, more than 8% seen once. The CDR3 is 15 amino acids. The V gene's germline CDR1 is SGHTA and CDR2 FQGNSA. Deletions cut 0 bases from V and 3 bases from J, with 11 bases between. There are a few counts of this clonotype. What it binds is unknown. Sequencing was done on a sample of PBMCs or a T cell subset sorted from them (not recorded which). The chain recombines TRBV7-2 with TRBJ1-1, with D unclear. This TCR was sampled from a man between 18 and 35 years old who had mild COVID-19 (a few samples of this study predate the infection). Cell type and time point are not known. In DNA form, the CDR3 reads TGTGCCAGCAGCTTAGCTCCCGTTATGTACACTGAAGCTTTCTTT. It is translated as CASSLAPVMYTEAFF.